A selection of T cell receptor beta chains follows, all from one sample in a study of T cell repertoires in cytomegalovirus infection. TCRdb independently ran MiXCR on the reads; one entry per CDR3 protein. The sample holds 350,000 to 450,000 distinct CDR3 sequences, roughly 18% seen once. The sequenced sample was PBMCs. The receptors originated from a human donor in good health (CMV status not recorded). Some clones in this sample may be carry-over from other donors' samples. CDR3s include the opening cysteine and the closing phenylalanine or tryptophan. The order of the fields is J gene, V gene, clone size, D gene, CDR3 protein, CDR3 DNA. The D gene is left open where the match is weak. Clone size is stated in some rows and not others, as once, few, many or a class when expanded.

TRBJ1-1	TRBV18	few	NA	CASSPLGRWDTEAFF	TGTGCCAGCTCACCACTGGGGAGGTGGGACACTGAAGCTTTCTTT
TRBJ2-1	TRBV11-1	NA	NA	CASSLYRDRDNEQFF	TGTGCCAGCAGCTTGTACCGGGACCGAGACAATGAGCAGTTCTTC
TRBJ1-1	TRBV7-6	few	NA	CASSLGITLALNTEAFF	TGTGCCAGCAGCTTAGGTATCACGCTTGCCCTGAACACTGAAGCTTTCTTT
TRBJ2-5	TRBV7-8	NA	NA	CASSLEFGPGAETQYF	TGTGCCAGCAGCTTAGAGTTTGGTCCGGGGGCGGAGACCCAGTACTTC
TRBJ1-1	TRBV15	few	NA	CATSRDMTQEEAFF	TGTGCCACCAGCAGAGATATGACACAGGAGGAAGCTTTCTTT
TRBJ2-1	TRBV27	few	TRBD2	CASSSWTSGIGEQFF	TGTGCCAGCAGTTCCTGGACTAGCGGGATTGGTGAGCAGTTCTTC
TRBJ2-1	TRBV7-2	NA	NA	CASRREDNEQFF	TGTGCCAGCAGGAGGGAAGACAATGAGCAGTTCTTC
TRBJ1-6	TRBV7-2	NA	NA	CASSLGGRWGYRF	TGTGCCAGCAGCTTAGGGGGCCGGTGGGGATACCGCTTT
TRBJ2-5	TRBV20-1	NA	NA	CSARARRRQTQYF	TGCAGTGCTAGGGCGAGGAGAAGGCAGACCCAGTACTTC
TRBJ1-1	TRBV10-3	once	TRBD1	CAISESPDRDGTEAFF	TGTGCCATCAGTGAGTCGCCCGACAGGGATGGCACTGAAGCTTTCTTT
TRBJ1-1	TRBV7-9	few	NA	CASSAGGRFTEAFF	TGTGCCAGCAGCGCAGGAGGACGATTCACTGAAGCTTTCTTT
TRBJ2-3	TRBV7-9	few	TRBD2	CASSFLASGSPTDTQYF	TGTGCCAGCAGCTTCTTGGCTAGCGGGAGTCCCACAGATACGCAGTATTTT
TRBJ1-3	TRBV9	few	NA	CASSVMGARGNTIYF	TGTGCCAGCAGCGTAATGGGGGCGCGTGGAAACACCATATATTTT
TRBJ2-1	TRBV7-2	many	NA	CASSLDRGNEQFF	TGTGCCAGCAGCTTAGACCGGGGGAATGAGCAGTTCTTC
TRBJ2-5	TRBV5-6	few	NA	CASSLADERGGETQYF	TGTGCCAGCAGCTTGGCCGATGAGAGAGGCGGGGAGACCCAGTACTTC
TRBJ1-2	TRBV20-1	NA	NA	CSGGGSNYGYTF	TGCAGTGGAGGGGGGTCTAACTATGGCTACACCTTC
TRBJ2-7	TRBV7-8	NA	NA	CASSANEWGGYEQYF	TGTGCCAGCAGCGCAAACGAATGGGGAGGCTACGAGCAGTACTTC
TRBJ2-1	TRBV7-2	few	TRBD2	CASSLALREGNEQFF	TGTGCCAGCAGCTTAGCGCTCAGGGAGGGCAATGAGCAGTTCTTC
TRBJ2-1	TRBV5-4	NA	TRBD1	CASSLFGTGWGYEQFF	TGTGCCAGCAGCTTGTTCGGGACAGGGTGGGGTTATGAGCAGTTCTTC
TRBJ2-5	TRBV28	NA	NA	CASSFRGSGETQYF	TGTGCCAGCAGCTTCAGGGGAAGCGGGGAGACCCAGTACTTC
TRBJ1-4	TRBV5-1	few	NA	CASSFGPGATNEKLFF	TGCGCCAGCAGCTTTGGCCCCGGGGCGACTAATGAAAAACTGTTTTTT
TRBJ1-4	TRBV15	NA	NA	CATSGPEGLNEKLFF	TGTGCCACCAGCGGCCCGGAGGGACTTAATGAAAAACTGTTTTTT
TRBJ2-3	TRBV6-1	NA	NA	CASSEGLLGTDTQYF	TGTGCCAGCAGTGAAGGTCTCCTCGGCACAGATACGCAGTATTTT
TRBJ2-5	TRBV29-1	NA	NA	CSVAGLPLQETQYF	TGCAGCGTGGCCGGACTACCTCTCCAAGAGACCCAGTACTTC
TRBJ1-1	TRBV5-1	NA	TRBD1	CASSPGQGGLYTEAFF	TGCGCCAGCAGCCCCGGACAGGGAGGGCTTTACACTGAAGCTTTCTTT
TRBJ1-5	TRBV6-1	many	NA	CASSLDGLSNQPQHF	TGTGCCAGCAGCCTAGACGGACTTAGCAATCAGCCCCAGCATTTT
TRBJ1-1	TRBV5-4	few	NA	CASSLRTDTEAFF	TGTGCCAGCAGCTTGAGGACAGACACTGAAGCTTTCTTT
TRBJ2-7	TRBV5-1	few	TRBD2	CASSLGGRAVTQQYF	TGCGCCAGCAGCTTAGGCGGGAGGGCCGTCACACAGCAGTACTTC
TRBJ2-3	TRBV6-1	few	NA	CASRLPAGGTQYF	TGTGCCAGCAGACTCCCGGCGGGTGGCACGCAGTATTTT
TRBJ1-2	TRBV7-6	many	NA	CASSLGPRGSYYGYTF	TGTGCCAGCAGCTTAGGACCACGCGGCAGCTACTATGGCTACACCTTC
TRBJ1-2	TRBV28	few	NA	CASSYGDGDYGYTF	TGTGCCAGCAGTTATGGGGACGGAGACTATGGCTACACCTTC
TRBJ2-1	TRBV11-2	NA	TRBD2	CASSLGAGGIEQFF	TGTGCCAGCAGCTTAGGTGCGGGAGGCATTGAGCAGTTCTTC
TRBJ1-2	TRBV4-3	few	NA	CASSQGLGLDRYGYTF	TGCGCCAGCAGCCAAGGTCTGGGTTTAGACCGCTATGGCTACACCTTC
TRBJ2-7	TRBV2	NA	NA	CASSERGNEQYF	TGTGCCAGCAGTGAGAGGGGGAACGAGCAGTACTTC
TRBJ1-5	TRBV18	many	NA	CASSPGPSNQPQHF	TGTGCCAGCAGCCCCGGGCCCAGTAATCAGCCCCAGCATTTT
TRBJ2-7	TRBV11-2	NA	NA	CASSPNTGYEQYF	TGTGCCAGCAGCCCCAATACAGGATACGAGCAGTACTTC